The present T cell receptor beta chain was sequenced within a study of tumor-infiltrating lymphocytes in localized non-small cell lung cancer. Profiling relied on immunoSEQ multiplex PCR, and the TCRdb table lists in-frame clones only, not all of them. The sample contains some 15,000 clones, roughly 88% of which appear only once. The CDR3 length is 12 residues. Trimming removed 6 bases from V and 0 bases from J, with 8 bases in between. CDR1 is SQVTM and CDR2 is ANQGSEA in the germline V gene. The sequenced sample was uninvolved lung tissue not adjacent to the tumor. The genes are TRBV29-1 and TRBJ2-5; D may correspond to TRBD1 or TRBD2 (5 bases each). The clonotype comes from a human donor with non-small cell lung cancer. This chain's CDR3 is CSVVGHQETQYF. The CDR3 DNA follows: TGCAGCGTCGTGGGACACCAAGAGACCCAGTACTTC.